This TCR beta chain was found in a study of response to subunit inactivated influenza vaccine. Study results and caveats: Authors proposed each seasonal influenza vaccination draws in few new T cells.

This CDR3 is 14 amino acids long. Germline lookup yields CDR1 SGHRS and CDR2 YFSETQ. Deletions cut 0 bases from V and 6 bases from J, with 13 bases between. This clonotype was found many times. What it recognizes is unknown. TCRdb re-called the RT-PCR reads through MiXCR, storing one row per CDR3 protein. The profile shows approximately 290,000 distinct CDR3 sequences, roughly 20% of them singletons. This sequence was found in a man aged 45-69 years who received an inactivated influenza vaccine. The sequencing here drew on PBMCs from blood, taken around 22 months after vaccination. The rearrangement uses TRBV5-1 and TRBJ2-7, with D hard to call. The CDR3 protein is CASSLASGVGEQYF. The CDR3 nucleotides are TGCGCCAGCAGCTTGGCCTCAGGAGTTGGCGAGCAGTACTTC.